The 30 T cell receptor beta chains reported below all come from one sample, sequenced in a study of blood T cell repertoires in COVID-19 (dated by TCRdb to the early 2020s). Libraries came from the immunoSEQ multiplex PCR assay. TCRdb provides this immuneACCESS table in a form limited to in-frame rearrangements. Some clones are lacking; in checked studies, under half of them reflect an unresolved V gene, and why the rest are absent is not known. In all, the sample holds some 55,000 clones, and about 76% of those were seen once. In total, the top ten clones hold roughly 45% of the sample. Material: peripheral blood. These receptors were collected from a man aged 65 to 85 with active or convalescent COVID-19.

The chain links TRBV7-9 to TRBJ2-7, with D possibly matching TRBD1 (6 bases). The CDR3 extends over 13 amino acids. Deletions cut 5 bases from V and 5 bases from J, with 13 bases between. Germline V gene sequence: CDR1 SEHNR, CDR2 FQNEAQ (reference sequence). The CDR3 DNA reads TGTGCCAGCAGCCCCCAGGGGAGAAACGAGCAGTACTTC. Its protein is CASSPQGRNEQYF.

The chain's CDR3 is CASSYGGNTEAFF. CDR3 in DNA: TGTGCCAGCAGTTACGGCGGAAACACTGAAGCTTTCTTT. The rearrangement links TRBV6-5 to TRBJ1-1; D not resolved. Looked up from germline, CDR1 is MNHEY and CDR2 is SVGAGI. Trimming stripped 2 bases from V and 2 bases from J, with 6 bases between. The CDR3 contains 13 residues.

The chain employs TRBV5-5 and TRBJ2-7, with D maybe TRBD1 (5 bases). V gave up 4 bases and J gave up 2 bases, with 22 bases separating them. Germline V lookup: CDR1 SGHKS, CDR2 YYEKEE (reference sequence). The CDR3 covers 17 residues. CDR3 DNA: TGTGCCAGCAGCCCCCGAACAGGAAGGATTCCAGCCTACGAGCAGTACTTC. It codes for CASSPRTGRIPAYEQYF.

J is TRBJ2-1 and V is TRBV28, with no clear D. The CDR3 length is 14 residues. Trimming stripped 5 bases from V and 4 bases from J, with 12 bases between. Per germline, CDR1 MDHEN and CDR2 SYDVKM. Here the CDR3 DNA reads TGTGCCAGCAGTGCGAGGCAGCTTTACAATGAGCAGTTCTTC. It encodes CASSARQLYNEQFF.

In DNA form, the CDR3 reads TGTGCCAGCAGCCCACCTAGTAACACCATATATTTT. The encoded protein is CASSPPSNTIYF. The chain combines TRBV7-8 with TRBJ1-3; no firm D call. V lost 5 bases, J lost 7 bases, and 9 bases lay in between. The CDR3 has 12 amino acids. Germline V gene lookup returns CDR1 SGHVS and CDR2 FQNEAQ.

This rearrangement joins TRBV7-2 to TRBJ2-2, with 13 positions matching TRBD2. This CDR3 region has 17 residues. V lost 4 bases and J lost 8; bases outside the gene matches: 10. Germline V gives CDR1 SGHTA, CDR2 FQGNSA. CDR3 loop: CASSSPGTSGMAGELFF. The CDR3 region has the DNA TGTGCCAGCAGCTCCCCCGGGACTAGCGGGATGGCAGGGGAGCTGTTTTTT.

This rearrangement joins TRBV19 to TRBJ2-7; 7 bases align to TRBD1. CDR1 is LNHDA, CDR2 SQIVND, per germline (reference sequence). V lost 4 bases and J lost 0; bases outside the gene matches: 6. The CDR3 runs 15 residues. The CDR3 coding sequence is TGTGCCAGTAGTAGGCGACAGGGAAGCTCCTACGAGCAGTACTTC. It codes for CASSRRQGSSYEQYF.

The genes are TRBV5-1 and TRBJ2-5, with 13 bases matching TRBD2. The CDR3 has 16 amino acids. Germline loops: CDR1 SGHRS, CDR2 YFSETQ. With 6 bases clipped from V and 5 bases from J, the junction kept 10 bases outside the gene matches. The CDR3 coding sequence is TGCGCCAGCACCTGGACTAGCGGGAGCGATTTCGAGACCCAGTACTTC. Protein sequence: CASTWTSGSDFETQYF.

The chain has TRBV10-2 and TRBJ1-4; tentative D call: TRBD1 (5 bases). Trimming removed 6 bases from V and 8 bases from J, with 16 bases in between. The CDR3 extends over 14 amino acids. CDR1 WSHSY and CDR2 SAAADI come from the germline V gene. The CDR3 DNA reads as TGCGCCAGCAGCGTGGGGGGGTTAGGCGAAAAACTGTTTTTT. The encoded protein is CASSVGGLGEKLFF.

The CDR3 DNA is TGCGCCAGCAGCGGCCAGGGGGCACCCTCCTACGAGCAGTACTTC. Its translation is CASSGQGAPSYEQYF. This chain uses TRBV5-1 with TRBJ2-7; 8 nucleotides line up with TRBD1. Trimming removed 4 bases from V and 0 bases from J; junction bases left unmatched: 6. Germline V lookup: CDR1 SGHRS, CDR2 YFSETQ. The CDR3 totals 15 residues.

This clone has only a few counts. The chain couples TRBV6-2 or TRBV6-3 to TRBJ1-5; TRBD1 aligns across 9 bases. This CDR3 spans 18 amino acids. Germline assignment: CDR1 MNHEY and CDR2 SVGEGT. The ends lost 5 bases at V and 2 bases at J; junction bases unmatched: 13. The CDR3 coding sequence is TGTGCCAGCAGTGGACAGGGGTATTCGGAATATGGCAATCAGCCCCAGCATTTT. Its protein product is CASSGQGYSEYGNQPQHF.

Written as DNA, the CDR3 is TGTGCCAGCAGCCCGAGACTAGTAAGCGGGTACGAGCAGTACTTC. Protein: CASSPRLVSGYEQYF. This chain connects TRBV7-2 to TRBJ2-7; TRBD2 might be the D (6 bases). The CDR3 sequence is 15 residues long. Germline values: CDR1 SGHTA, CDR2 FQGNSA. Trimming pared 5 bases from V and 4 bases from J, leaving 18 bases between.

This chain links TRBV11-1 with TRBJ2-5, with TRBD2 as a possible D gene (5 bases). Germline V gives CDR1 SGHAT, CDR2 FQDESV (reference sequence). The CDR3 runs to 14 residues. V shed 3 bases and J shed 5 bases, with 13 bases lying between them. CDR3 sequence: CASSFSPSRETQYF. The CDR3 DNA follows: TGTGCCAGCAGCTTTTCGCCTAGCCGTGAGACCCAGTACTTC.

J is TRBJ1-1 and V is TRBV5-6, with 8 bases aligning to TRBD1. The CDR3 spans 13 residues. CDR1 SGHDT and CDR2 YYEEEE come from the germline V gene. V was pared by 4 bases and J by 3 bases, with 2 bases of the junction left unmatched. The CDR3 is CASSQTGDTEAFF. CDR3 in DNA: TGTGCCAGCAGCCAGACAGGGGACACTGAAGCTTTCTTT.

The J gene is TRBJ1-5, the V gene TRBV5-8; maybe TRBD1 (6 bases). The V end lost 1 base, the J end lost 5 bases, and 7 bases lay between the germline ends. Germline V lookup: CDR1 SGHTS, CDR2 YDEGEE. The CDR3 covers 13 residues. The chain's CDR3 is CASSLYRDQPQHF. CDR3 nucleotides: TGTGCCAGCAGCTTGTACAGGGATCAGCCCCAGCATTTT.

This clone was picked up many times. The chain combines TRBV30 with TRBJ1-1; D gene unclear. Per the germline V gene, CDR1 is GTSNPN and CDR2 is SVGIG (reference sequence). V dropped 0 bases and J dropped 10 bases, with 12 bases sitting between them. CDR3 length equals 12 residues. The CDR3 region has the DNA TGTGCCTGGAGTGTATCTATGGGAGTAGCTTTCTTT. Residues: CAWSVSMGVAFF.

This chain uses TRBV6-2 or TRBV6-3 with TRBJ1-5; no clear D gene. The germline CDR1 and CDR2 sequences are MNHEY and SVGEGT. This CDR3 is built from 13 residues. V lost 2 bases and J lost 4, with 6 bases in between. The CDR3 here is CASSYAGNQPQHF. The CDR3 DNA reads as TGTGCCAGCAGTTACGCGGGGAATCAGCCCCAGCATTTT.

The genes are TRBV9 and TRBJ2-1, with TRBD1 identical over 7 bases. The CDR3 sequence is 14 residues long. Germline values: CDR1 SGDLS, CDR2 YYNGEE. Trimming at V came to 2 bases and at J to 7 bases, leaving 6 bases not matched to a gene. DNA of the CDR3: TGTGCCAGCAGCGTTAGGGGGCGAGAGAATGAGCAGTTCTTC. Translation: CASSVRGRENEQFF. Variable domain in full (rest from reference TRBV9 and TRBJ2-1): DSGVTQTPKHLITATGQRVTLRCSPRSGDLSVYWYQQSLDQGLQFLIQYYNGEERAKGNILERFSAQQFPDLHSELNLSSLELGDSALYFCASSVRGRENEQFFGPGTRLTVL.

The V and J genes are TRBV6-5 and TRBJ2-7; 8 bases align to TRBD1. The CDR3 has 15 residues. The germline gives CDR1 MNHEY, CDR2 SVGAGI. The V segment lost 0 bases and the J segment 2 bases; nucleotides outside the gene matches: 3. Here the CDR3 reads CASSYSGTGPYEQYF. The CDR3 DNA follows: TGTGCCAGCAGTTACTCTGGGACAGGACCCTACGAGCAGTACTTC.

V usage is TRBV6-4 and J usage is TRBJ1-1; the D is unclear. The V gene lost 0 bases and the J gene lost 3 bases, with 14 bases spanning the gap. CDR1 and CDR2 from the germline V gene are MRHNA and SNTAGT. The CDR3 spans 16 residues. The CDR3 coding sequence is TGTGCCAGCAGTGACTCGGTGGAGGACGAGGACACTGAAGCTTTCTTT. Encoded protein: CASSDSVEDEDTEAFF.

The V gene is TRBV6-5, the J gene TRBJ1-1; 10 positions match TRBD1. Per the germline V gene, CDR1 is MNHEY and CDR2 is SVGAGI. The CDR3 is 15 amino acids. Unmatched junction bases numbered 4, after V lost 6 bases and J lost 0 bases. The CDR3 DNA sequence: TGTGCCAGCAGGGGACAGGGGAGTTTGAACACTGAAGCTTTCTTT. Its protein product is CASRGQGSLNTEAFF.

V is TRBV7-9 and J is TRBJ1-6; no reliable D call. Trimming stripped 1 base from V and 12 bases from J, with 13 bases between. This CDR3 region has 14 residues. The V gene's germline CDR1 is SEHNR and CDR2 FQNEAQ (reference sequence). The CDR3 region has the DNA TGTGCCAGCAGCTTAGGGCAGTCGAATGGACCCCTCCACTTT. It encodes CASSLGQSNGPLHF.

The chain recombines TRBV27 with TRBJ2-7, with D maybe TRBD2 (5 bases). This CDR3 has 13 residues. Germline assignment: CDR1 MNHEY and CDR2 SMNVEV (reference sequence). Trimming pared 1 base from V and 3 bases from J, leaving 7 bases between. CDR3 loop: CASSLFGGYEQYF. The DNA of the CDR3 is TGTGCCAGCAGTTTATTCGGAGGCTACGAGCAGTACTTC.

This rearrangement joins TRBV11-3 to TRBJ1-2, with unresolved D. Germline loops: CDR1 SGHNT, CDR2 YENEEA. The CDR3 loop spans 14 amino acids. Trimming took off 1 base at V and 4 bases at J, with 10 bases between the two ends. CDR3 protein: CASSLGGSPYGYTF. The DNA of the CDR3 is TGTGCCAGCAGCTTAGGAGGCAGTCCCTATGGCTACACCTTC.

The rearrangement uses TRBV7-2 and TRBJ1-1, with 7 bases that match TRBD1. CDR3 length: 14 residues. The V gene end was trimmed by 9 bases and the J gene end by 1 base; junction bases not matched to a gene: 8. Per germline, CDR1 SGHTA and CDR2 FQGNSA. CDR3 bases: TGTGCCAGTTTAACAGGGGCCGGGAACACTGAAGCTTTCTTT. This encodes CASLTGAGNTEAFF.

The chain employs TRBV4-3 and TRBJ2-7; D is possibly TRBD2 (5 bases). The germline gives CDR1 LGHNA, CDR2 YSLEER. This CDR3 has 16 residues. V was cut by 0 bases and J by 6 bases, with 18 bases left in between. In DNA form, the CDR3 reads TGCGCCAGCAGCCAAGATCTCGGAGGAAACCTAGGCGAGCAGTACTTC. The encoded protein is CASSQDLGGNLGEQYF.

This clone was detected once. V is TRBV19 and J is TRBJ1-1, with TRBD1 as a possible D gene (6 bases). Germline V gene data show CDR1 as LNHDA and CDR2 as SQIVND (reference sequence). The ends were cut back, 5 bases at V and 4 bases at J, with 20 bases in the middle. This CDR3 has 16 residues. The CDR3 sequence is CASSPREGEVGTEAFF. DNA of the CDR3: TGTGCCAGTAGTCCCCGGGAGGGGGAGGTAGGCACTGAAGCTTTCTTT. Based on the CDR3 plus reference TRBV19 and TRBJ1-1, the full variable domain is DGGITQSPKYLFRKEGQNVTLSCEQNLNHDAMYWYRQDPGQGLRLIYYSQIVNDFQKGDIAEGYSVSREKKESFPLTVTSAQKNPTAFYLCASSPREGEVGTEAFFGQGTRLTVV.

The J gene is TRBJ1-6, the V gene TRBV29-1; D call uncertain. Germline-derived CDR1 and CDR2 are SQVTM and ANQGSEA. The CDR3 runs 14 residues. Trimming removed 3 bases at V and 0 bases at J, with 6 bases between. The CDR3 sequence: CSVDLSSYNSPLHF. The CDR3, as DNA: TGCAGCGTTGACCTGAGCTCCTATAATTCACCCCTCCACTTT.

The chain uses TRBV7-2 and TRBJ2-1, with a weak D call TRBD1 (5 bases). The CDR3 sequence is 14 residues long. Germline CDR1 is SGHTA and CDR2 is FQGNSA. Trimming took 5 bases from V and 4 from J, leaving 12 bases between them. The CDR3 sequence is CASSPGPSYNEQFF. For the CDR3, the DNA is TGTGCCAGCAGCCCAGGGCCCTCTTACAATGAGCAGTTCTTC.

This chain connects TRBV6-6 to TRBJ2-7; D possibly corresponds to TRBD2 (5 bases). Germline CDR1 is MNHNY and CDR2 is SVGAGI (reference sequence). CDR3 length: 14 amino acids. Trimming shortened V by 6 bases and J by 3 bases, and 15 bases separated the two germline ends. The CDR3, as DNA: TGTGCCAGCAGATCGGGGATCTTAGGCTACGAGCAGTACTTC. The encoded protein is CASRSGILGYEQYF.